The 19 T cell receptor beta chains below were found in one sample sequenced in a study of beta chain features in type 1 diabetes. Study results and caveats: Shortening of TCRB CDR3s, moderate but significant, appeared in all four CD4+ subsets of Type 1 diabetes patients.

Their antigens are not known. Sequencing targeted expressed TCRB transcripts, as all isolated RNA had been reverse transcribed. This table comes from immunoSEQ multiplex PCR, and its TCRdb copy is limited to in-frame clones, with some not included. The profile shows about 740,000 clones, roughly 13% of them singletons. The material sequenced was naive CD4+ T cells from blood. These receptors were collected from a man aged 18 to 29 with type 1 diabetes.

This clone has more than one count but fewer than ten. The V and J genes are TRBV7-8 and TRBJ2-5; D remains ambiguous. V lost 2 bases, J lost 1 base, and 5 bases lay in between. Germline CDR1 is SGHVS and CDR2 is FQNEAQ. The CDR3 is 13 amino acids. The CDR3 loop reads CASSLRAQETQYF. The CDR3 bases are TGTGCCAGCAGCTTAAGGGCCCAAGAGACCCAGTACTTC.

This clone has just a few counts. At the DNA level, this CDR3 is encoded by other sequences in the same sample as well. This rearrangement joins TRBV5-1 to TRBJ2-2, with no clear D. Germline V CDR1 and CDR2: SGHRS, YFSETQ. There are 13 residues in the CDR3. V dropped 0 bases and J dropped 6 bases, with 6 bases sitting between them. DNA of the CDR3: TGCGCCAGCAGCTTGGAGGGTTCCGGGGAGCTGTTTTTT. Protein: CASSLEGSGELFF. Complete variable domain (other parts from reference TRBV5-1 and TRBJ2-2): KAGVTQTPRYLIKTRGQQVTLSCSPISGHRSVSWYQQTPGQGLQFLFEYFSETQRNKGNFPGRFSGRQFSNSRSEMNVSTLELGDSALYLCASSLEGSGELFFGEGSRLTVL.

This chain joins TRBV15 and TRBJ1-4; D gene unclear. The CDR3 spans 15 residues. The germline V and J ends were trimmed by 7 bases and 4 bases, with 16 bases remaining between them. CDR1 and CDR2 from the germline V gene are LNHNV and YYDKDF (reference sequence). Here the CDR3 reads CATIAGLQLNEKLFF. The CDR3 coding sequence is TGTGCCACCATTGCGGGGTTACAGCTTAATGAAAAACTGTTTTTT.

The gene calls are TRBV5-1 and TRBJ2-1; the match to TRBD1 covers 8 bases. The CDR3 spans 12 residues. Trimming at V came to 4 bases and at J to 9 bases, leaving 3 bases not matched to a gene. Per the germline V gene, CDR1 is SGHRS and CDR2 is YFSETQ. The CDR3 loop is CASSPGGIEQFF. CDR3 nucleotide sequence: TGCGCCAGCAGCCCAGGGGGCATTGAGCAGTTCTTC.

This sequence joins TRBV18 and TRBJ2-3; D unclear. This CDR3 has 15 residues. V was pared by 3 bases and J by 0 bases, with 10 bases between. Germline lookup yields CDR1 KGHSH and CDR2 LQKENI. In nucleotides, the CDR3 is TGTGCCAGCTCACCGCGCGGCGGTAGCACAGATACGCAGTATTTT. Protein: CASSPRGGSTDTQYF.

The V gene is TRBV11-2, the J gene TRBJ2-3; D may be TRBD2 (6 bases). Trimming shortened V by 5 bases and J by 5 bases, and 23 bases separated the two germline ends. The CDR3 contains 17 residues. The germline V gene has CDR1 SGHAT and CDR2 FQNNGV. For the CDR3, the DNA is TGTGCCAGCAGCCGCGGGGCTAGCACCCTTAAGGGAGATACGCAGTATTTT. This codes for CASSRGASTLKGDTQYF.

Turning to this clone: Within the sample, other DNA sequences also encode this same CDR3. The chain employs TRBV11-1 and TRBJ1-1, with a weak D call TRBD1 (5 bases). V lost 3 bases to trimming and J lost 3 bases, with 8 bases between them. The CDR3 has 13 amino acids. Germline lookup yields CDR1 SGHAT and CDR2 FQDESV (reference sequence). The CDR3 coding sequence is TGTGCCAGCAGCTTGGGGGGTGACACTGAAGCTTTCTTT. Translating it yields CASSLGGDTEAFF.

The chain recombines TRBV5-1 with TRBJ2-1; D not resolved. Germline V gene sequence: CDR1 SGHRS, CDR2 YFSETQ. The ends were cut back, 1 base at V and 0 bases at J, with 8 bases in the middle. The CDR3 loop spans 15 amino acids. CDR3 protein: CASSLPRSSYNEQFF. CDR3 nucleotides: TGCGCCAGCAGCTTGCCCAGGAGCTCCTACAATGAGCAGTTCTTC.

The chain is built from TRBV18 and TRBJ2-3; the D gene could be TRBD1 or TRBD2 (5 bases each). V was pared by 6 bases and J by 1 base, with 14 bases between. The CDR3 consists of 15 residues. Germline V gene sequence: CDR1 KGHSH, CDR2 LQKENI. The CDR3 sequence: CASSARGEGTDTQYF. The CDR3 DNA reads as TGTGCCAGCTCCGCGAGGGGAGAAGGCACAGATACGCAGTATTTT.

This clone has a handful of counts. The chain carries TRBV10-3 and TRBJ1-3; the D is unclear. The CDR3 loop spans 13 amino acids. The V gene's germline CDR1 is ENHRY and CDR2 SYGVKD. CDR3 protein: CATLEASGNTIYF. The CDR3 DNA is TGTGCTACCCTCGAGGCCTCTGGAAACACCATATATTTT.

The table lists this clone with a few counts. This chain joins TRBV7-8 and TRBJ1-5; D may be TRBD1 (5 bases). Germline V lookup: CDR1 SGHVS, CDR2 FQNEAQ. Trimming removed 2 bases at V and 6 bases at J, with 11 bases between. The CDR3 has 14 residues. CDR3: CASSLFDSAQPQHF. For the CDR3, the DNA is TGTGCCAGCAGCTTATTCGACAGCGCTCAGCCCCAGCATTTT.

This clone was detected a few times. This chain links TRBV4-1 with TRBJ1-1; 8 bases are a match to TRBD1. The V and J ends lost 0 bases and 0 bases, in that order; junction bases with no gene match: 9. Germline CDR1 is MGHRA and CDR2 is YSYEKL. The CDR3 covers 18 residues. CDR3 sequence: CASSQDGSGTGMNTEAFF. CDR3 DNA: TGCGCCAGCAGCCAAGATGGGAGCGGGACAGGTATGAACACTGAAGCTTTCTTT.

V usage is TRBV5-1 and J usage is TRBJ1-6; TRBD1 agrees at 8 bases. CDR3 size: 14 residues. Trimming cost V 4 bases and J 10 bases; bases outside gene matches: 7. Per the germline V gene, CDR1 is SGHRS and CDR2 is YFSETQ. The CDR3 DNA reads TGCGCCAGCAGCCTTGGACAGGGATTCTCACCCCTCCACTTT. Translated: CASSLGQGFSPLHF.

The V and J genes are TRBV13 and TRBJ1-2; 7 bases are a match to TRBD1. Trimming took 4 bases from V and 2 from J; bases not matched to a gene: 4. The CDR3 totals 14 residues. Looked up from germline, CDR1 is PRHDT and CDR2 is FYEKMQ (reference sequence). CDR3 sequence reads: CASSSGQANYGYTF. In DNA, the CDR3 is TGTGCCAGCAGCTCAGGACAGGCGAACTATGGCTACACCTTC.

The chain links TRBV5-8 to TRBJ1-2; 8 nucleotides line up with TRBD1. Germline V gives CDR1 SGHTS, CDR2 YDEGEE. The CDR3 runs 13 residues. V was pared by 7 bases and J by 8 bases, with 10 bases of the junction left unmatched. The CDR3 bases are TGTGCCAGCTTTGACAGGGGAGATGGAGGCTACACCTTC. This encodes CASFDRGDGGYTF.

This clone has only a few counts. The CDR3, as DNA: TGTGCCTGGAGTGTAATTGGTGATCAGCCCCAGCATTTT. Translated, it gives CAWSVIGDQPQHF. This chain connects TRBV30 to TRBJ1-5; D is uncertain. The CDR3 totals 13 residues. Germline V gene sequence: CDR1 GTSNPN, CDR2 SVGIG (reference sequence). V lost 0 bases to trimming and J lost 5 bases, with 8 bases between them.

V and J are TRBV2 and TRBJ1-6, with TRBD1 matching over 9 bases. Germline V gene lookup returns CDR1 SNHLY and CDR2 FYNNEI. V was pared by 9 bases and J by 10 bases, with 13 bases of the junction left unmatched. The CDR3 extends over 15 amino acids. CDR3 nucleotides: TGTGCCAGTTCAGCCGCCGGGACAGGGCAATCACCCCTCCACTTT. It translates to CASSAAGTGQSPLHF.

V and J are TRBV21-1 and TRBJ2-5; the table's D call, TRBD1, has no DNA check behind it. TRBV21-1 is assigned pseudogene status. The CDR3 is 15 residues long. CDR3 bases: TGTGCCAGCAATAAAACCGGGACAGTAAAAGAGACCCAGTACTTC. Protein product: CASNKTGTVKETQYF.

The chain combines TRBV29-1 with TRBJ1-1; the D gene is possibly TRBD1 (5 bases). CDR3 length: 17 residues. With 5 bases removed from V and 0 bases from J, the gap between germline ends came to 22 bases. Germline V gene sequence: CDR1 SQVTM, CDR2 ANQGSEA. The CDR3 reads CSVKEDAGTWMNTEAFF. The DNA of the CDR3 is TGCAGCGTTAAGGAGGACGCTGGGACCTGGATGAACACTGAAGCTTTCTTT.